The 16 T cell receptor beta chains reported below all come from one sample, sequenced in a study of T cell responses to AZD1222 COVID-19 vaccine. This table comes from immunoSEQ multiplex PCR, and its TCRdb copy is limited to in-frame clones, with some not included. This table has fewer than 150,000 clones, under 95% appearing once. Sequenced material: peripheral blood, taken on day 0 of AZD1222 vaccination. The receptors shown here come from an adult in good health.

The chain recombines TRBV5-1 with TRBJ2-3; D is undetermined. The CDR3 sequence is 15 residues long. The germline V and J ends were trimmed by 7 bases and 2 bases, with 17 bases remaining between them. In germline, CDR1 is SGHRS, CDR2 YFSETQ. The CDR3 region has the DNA TGCGCCAGCCGTATTCTTGGGGATGACACAGATACGCAGTATTTT. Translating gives CASRILGDDTDTQYF.

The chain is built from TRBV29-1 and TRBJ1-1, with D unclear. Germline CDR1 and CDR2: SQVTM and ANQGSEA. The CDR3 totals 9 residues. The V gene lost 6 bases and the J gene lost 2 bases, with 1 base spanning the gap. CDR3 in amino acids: CSVNTEAFF. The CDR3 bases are TGCAGCGTAAACACTGAAGCTTTCTTT.

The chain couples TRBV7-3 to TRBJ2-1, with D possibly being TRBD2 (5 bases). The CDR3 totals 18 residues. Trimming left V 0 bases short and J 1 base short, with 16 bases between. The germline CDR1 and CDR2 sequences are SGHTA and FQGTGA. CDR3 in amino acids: CASSLTGRSRGSYNEQFF. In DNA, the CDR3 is TGTGCCAGCAGCTTAACCGGAAGGTCCCGCGGGTCCTACAATGAGCAGTTCTTC.

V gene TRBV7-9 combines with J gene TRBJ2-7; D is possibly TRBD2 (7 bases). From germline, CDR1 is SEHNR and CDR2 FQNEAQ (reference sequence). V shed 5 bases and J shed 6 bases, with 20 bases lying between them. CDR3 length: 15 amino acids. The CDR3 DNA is TGTGCCAGCAGCCCCCTGGGGGGGGGCCGGGGCGAGCAGTACTTC. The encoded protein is CASSPLGGGRGEQYF.

CDR3 bases: TGTGCCACCAGCAGAGATCGAGGGACCCAGTACTTC. The encoded protein is CATSRDRGTQYF. The chain is built from TRBV15 and TRBJ2-5; no clear D gene. Germline V gene data show CDR1 as LNHNV and CDR2 as YYDKDF (reference sequence). The germline V and J ends were trimmed by 0 bases and 7 bases, with 6 bases remaining between them. The CDR3 totals 12 residues.

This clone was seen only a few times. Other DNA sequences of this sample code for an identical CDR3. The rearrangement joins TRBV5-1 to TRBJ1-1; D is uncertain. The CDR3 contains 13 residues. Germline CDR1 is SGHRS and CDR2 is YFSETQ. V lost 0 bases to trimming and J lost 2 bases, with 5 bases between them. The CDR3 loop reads CASSLAGNTEAFF. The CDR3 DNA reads TGCGCCAGCAGCTTGGCAGGTAACACTGAAGCTTTCTTT.

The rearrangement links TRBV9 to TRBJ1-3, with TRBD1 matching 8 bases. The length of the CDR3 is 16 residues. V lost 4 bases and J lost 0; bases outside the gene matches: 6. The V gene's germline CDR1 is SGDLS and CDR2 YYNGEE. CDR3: CASSQGQALSGNTIYF. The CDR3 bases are TGTGCCAGCAGCCAGGGACAGGCCCTCTCTGGAAACACCATATATTTT.

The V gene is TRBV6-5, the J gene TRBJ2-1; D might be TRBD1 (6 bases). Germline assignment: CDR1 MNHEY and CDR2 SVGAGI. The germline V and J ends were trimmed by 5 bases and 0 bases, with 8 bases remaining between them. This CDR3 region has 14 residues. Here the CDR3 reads CASSTGSSYNEQFF. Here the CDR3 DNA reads TGTGCCAGCAGTACAGGGAGCTCCTACAATGAGCAGTTCTTC.

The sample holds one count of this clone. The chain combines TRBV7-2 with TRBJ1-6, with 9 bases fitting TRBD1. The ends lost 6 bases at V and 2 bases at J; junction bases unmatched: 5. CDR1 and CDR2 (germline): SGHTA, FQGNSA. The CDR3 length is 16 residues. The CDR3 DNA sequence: TGTGCCAGCAGTCCCAGGGACAGGGCCTATAATTCACCCCTCCACTTT. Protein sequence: CASSPRDRAYNSPLHF.

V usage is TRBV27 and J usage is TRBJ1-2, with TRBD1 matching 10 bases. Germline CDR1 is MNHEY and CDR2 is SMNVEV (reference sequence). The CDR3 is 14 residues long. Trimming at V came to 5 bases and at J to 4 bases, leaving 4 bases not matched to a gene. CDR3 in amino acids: CASSTDRGTYGYTF. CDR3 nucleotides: TGTGCCAGCAGTACGGACAGGGGGACCTATGGCTACACCTTC.

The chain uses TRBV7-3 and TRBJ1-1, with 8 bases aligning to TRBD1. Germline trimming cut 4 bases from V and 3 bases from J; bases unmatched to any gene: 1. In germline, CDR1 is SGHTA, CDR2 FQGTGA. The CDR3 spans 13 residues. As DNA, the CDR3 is TGTGCCAGCAGCTCGGACAGGGACACTGAAGCTTTCTTT. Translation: CASSSDRDTEAFF.

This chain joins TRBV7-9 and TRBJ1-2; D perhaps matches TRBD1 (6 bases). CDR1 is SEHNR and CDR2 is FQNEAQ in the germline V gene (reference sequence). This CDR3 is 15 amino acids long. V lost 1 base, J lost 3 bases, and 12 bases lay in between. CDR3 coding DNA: TGTGCCAGCAGCTTAGTCTCAGGGGCGGACTATGGCTACACCTTC. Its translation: CASSLVSGADYGYTF.

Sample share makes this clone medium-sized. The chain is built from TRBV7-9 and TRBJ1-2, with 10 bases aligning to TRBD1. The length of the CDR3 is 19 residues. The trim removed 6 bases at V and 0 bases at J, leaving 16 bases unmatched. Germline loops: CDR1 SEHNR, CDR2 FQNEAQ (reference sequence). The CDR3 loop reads CASRQYSRDRGPANYGYTF. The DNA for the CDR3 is TGTGCCAGCAGACAATATTCCCGGGACAGGGGACCTGCTAACTATGGCTACACCTTC.

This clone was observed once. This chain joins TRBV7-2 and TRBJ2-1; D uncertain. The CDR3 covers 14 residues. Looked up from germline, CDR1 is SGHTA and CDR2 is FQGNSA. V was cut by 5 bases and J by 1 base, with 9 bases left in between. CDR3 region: CASSPVWSYNEQFF. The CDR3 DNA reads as TGTGCCAGCAGCCCCGTTTGGTCCTACAATGAGCAGTTCTTC.

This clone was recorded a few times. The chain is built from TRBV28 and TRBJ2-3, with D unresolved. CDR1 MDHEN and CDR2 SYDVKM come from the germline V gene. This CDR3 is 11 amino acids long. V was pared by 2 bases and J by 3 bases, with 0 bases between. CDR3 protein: CASSLTDTQYF. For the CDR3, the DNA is TGTGCCAGCAGTTTAACAGATACGCAGTATTTT.

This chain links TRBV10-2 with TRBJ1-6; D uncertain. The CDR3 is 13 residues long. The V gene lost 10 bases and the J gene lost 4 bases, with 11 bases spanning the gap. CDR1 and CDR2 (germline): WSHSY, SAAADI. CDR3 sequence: CATSQYYNSPLHF. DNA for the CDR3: TGCGCCACCTCCCAATATTATAATTCACCCCTCCACTTT.